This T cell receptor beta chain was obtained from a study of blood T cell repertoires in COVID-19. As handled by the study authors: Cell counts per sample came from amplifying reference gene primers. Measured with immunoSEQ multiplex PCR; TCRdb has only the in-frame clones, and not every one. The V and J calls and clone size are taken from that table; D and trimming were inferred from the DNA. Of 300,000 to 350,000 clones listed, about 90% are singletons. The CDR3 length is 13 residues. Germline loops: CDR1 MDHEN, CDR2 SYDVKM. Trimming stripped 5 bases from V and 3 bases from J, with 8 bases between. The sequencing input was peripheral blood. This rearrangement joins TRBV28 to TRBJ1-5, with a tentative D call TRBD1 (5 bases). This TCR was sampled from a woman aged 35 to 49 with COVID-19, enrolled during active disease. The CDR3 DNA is TGTGCCAGCAGTGGGGCGGACAATCAGCCCCAGCATTTT. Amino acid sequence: CASSGADNQPQHF. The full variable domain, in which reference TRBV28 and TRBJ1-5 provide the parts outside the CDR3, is DVKVTQSSRYLVKRTGEKVFLECVQDMDHENMFWYRQDPGLGLRLIYFSYDVKMKEKGDIPEGYSVSREKKERFSLILESASTNQTSMYLCASSGADNQPQHFGDGTRLSIL.